This T cell receptor (beta chain) is from a study of OX40 agonist ivuxolimab in advanced cancers. Study context: Patients were dosed with the agonistic anti-OX40 (CD134) antibody ivuxolimab. Partial responses were observed in three patients, of whom one had hepatocellular carcinoma and two had cutaneous melanoma.

The CDR3 has 17 amino acids. V gave up 2 bases and J gave up 0 bases, with 13 bases separating them. Germline V CDR1 and CDR2: MGHRA, YSYEKL. Points on this clone: Antigen: not known.

Cycle 7 day 1, cycle 4 day 1, and baseline were the timepoints at which blood was sampled. Study-wide results and limits: At 0.1 to 3.0 mg/kg, CD4+ and CD8+ blood T cells expanded clonally by week 6.

Sequencing was performed with immunoSEQ multiplex PCR; in TCRdb, only in-frame clones are kept and a portion is missing. The table includes roughly 72,000 clones, approximately 84% detected once. The sequence derives from an adult with an advanced solid tumor such as melanoma, head and neck, liver or kidney cancer. The rearrangement joins TRBV4-1 to TRBJ1-4; tentative D call: TRBD1 (6 bases). The sample was CD4+ or CD8+ T cells sorted from blood, taken in a trial of the OX40 agonist ivuxolimab. The DNA of the CDR3 is TGCGCCAGCAGCCAATGGGACATAGGGGCAACTAATGAAAAACTGTTTTTT. Translation gives CASSQWDIGATNEKLFF.